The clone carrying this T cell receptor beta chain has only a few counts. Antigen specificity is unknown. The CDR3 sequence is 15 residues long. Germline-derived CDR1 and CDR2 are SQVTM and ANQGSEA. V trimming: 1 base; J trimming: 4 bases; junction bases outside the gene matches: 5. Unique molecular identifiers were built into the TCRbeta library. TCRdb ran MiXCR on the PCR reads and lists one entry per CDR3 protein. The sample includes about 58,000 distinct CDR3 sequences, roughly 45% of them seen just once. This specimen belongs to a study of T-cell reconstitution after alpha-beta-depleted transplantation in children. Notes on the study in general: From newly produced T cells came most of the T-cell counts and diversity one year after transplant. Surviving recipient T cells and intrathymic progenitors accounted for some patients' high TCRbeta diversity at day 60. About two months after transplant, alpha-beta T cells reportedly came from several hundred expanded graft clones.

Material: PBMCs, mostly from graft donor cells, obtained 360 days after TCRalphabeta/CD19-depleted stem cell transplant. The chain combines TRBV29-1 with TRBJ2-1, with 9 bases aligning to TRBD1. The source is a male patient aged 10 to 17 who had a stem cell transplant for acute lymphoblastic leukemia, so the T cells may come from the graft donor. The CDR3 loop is CSVEVGTGRYNEQFF. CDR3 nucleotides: TGCAGCGTTGAAGTCGGGACAGGGAGGTACAATGAGCAGTTCTTC.